The 28 T cell receptor beta chains in this list originate from one sample, sequenced in a study of T cells expressing NK-cell markers. TCRdb re-called the 5' RACE reads; one entry per CDR3 protein, DNA not given. Across roughly 430,000 distinct CDR3 sequences, the top ten clones capture more than 7% of the sample. The sequencing input was blood T cells: a sorted CD56 or NKG2C T cell subset, CD4+ or CD8+ T cells, or bulk PBMC T cells (not recorded which). These TCRs come from a woman between 18 and 69 years old in good health.

V is TRBV5-6 and J is TRBJ1-3. The CDR3 extends over 13 amino acids. Germline loops: CDR1 SGHDT, CDR2 YYEEEE. CDR3 sequence reads: CASSLLGGNTIYF.

V and J are TRBV12-3 or TRBV12-4 and TRBJ1-1; absent DNA, TCRdb's TRBD1 call cannot be checked. There are 13 residues in the CDR3. The CDR3 loop reads CASREFTGFEAFF.

V usage is TRBV7-2 and J usage is TRBJ2-1; no DNA is available, so the TRBD2 call from TCRdb remains unchecked. Germline CDR1 and CDR2: SGHTA and FQGNSA. The CDR3 totals 17 residues. The CDR3: CASSLLAGGPPYNEQFF.

The chain couples TRBV7-3 to TRBJ2-5; TCRdb designates TRBD1, a call that cannot be tested without DNA. The CDR3 length is 16 residues. Germline V gene data show CDR1 as SGHTA and CDR2 as FQGTGA. CDR3 in amino acids: CASSPGQGGGRETQYF.

The chain carries TRBV6-2 or TRBV6-3 and TRBJ2-1; the D call of TRBD2 rests on TCRdb alone, since no DNA is present to check it. Germline V CDR1 and CDR2: MNHEY, SVGEGT. The CDR3 runs to 16 residues. CDR3 protein: CASSEPTRPGRNEQFF.

V gene TRBV12-3 or TRBV12-4 combines with J gene TRBJ1-6. This CDR3 contains 14 residues. The CDR3: CASSLLSYNSPLHF.

The chain recombines TRBV12-3 or TRBV12-4 with TRBJ1-5; lacking DNA, the TRBD1 call made by TCRdb goes unchecked. The CDR3 consists of 13 residues. The CDR3 is CASTPQGDQPQHF.

V and J are TRBV20-1 and TRBJ2-7. Germline loops: CDR1 DFQATT, CDR2 SNEGSKA (reference sequence). This CDR3 comprises 14 residues. This CDR3 is CSATTNQDSYEQYF.

This sequence joins TRBV10-3 and TRBJ1-3. This CDR3 comprises 18 residues. CDR1 is ENHRY and CDR2 is SYGVKD in the germline V gene. The CDR3 protein is CAISESGKSRHSGNTIYF.

The chain couples TRBV18 to TRBJ2-5; TCRdb outputs TRBD1, but without DNA this stays unchecked. Germline V lookup: CDR1 KGHSH, CDR2 LQKENI. The CDR3 loop spans 14 amino acids. CDR3 sequence: CASSDARGQETQYF.

The chain links TRBV30 to TRBJ2-5; without DNA, the TCRdb call of TRBD2 cannot be checked. This CDR3 has 14 amino acids. CDR1 and CDR2 from the germline V gene are GTSNPN and SVGIG (reference sequence). The CDR3 loop is CAWSGSGGQETQYF.

The V and J genes are TRBV6-2 or TRBV6-3 and TRBJ2-7. This CDR3 comprises 13 residues. Per the germline V gene, CDR1 is MNHEY and CDR2 is SVGEGT. This chain's CDR3 is CATRLQIPHEQYF.

The chain's CDR3 is CASSQDIQETQYF. The chain employs TRBV4-2 and TRBJ2-5. The CDR3 sequence is 13 residues long. Per the germline V gene, CDR1 is LGHNA and CDR2 is YNFKEQ.

Here the CDR3 reads CASSPRVSAYEQYF. The chain links TRBV7-6 to TRBJ2-7; the TRBD1 assignment by TCRdb is unverifiable without DNA. This CDR3 is built from 14 residues. The germline V gene encodes CDR1 SGHVS and CDR2 FNYEAQ.

The genes are TRBV7-9 and TRBJ2-3; TCRdb's D call of TRBD1 is untestable without DNA. From germline, CDR1 is SEHNR and CDR2 FQNEAQ (reference sequence). The CDR3 is 15 amino acids. The CDR3 protein is CASKLQGWGTDTQYF.

V and J are TRBV27 and TRBJ2-3; the D call of TRBD2 rests on TCRdb alone, since no DNA is present to check it. Germline V gene sequence: CDR1 MNHEY, CDR2 SMNVEV (reference sequence). The CDR3 extends over 14 amino acids. This chain's CDR3 is CATGDYSSTDTQYF.

The V and J genes are TRBV29-1 and TRBJ1-5; TCRdb's D call of TRBD1 is untestable without DNA. Germline lookup yields CDR1 SQVTM and CDR2 ANQGSEA. The CDR3 is made up of 14 amino acids. The CDR3: CSVGGSPGNQPQHF.

The V and J genes are TRBV15 and TRBJ2-7; absent DNA, TCRdb's TRBD1 call cannot be checked. Per the germline V gene, CDR1 is LNHNV and CDR2 is YYDKDF (reference sequence). The CDR3 spans 16 residues. CDR3 loop: CATSRTIRDGSYEQYF.

The chain employs TRBV7-8 and TRBJ1-3; TCRdb's D call of TRBD1 is untestable without DNA. CDR1 is SGHVS, CDR2 FQNEAQ, per germline. This CDR3 spans 14 amino acids. CDR3 amino acids: CASSPYQGGNTIYF.

This chain links TRBV13 with TRBJ2-3; no DNA is available, so the TRBD2 call from TCRdb remains unchecked. The CDR3 runs 16 residues. The germline V gene encodes CDR1 PRHDT and CDR2 FYEKMQ (reference sequence). CDR3 amino acids: CASRETSGGQPDTQYF.

This sequence joins TRBV9 and TRBJ2-1; TCRdb's D call of TRBD2 is untestable without DNA. Looked up from germline, CDR1 is SGDLS and CDR2 is YYNGEE. The CDR3 length is 16 residues. The CDR3 spells CASSVRLAGGSNEQFF.

The rearrangement joins TRBV5-1 to TRBJ2-1; TCRdb lists TRBD2, though no DNA is available to test this call. There are 14 residues in the CDR3. The V gene's germline CDR1 is SGHRS and CDR2 YFSETQ. Here the CDR3 reads CASSRLAAYNEQFF.

The chain combines TRBV20-1 with TRBJ2-1. Germline CDR1 is DFQATT and CDR2 is SNEGSKA (reference sequence). The CDR3 has 11 residues. The CDR3 protein is CSAREAREQFF.

The genes are TRBV6-2 or TRBV6-3 and TRBJ1-4; TCRdb's assignment of TRBD1 cannot be checked, as there is no DNA. CDR3 size: 16 residues. Germline V lookup: CDR1 MNHEY, CDR2 SVGEGT. The chain's CDR3 is CASSYSTSQGNEKLFF.

V gene TRBV19 combines with J gene TRBJ2-1; no DNA is available, so the TRBD1 call from TCRdb remains unchecked. The CDR3 loop spans 12 amino acids. Germline V lookup: CDR1 LNHDA, CDR2 SQIVND (reference sequence). CDR3 sequence: CASSPGGSEQFF.

The gene calls are TRBV15 and TRBJ2-7; TCRdb returns TRBD2, unconfirmable since there is no DNA. The germline V gene has CDR1 LNHNV and CDR2 YYDKDF (reference sequence). The CDR3 totals 15 residues. CDR3 residues: CATSGPWTSGYEQYF.

The rearrangement links TRBV18 to TRBJ2-7; TCRdb indicates TRBD1, and absent DNA this call remains unverified. In germline, CDR1 is KGHSH, CDR2 LQKENI. CDR3 length: 13 residues. The CDR3: CASSADRDNEQYF.

The chain carries TRBV5-1 and TRBJ2-5; TCRdb returns TRBD2, unconfirmable since there is no DNA. This CDR3 is 11 amino acids long. Germline CDR1 and CDR2: SGHRS and YFSETQ. This CDR3 reads CASGPKETQYF.